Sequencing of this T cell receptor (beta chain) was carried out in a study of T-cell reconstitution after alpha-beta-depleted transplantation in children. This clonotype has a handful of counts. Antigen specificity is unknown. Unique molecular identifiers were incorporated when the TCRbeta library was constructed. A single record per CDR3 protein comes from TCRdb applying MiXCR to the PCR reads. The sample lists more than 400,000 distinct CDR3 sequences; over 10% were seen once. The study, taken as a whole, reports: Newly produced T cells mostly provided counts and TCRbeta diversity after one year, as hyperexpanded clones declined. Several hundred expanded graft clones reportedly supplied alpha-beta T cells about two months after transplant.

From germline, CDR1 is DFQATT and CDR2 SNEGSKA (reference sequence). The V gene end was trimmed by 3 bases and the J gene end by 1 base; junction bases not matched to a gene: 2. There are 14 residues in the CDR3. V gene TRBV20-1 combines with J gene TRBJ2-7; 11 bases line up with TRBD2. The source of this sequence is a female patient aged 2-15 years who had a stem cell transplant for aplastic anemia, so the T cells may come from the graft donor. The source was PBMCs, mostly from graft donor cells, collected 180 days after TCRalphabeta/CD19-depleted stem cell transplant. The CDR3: CSARTSGDSYEQYV. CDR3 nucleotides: TGCAGTGCTAGGACTAGCGGGGATTCCTACGAGCAGTACGTC.